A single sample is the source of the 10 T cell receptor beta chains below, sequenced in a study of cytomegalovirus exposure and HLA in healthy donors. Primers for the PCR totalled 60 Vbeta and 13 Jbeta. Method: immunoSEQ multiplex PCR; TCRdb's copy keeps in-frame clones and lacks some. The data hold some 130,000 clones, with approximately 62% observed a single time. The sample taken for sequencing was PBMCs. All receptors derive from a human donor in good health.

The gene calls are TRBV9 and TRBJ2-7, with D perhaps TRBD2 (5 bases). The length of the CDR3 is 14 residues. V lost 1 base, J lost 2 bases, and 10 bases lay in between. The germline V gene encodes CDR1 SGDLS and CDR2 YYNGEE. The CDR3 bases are TGTGCCAGCAGCGTATCCGGGGAGACCTACGAGCAGTACTTC. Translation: CASSVSGETYEQYF.

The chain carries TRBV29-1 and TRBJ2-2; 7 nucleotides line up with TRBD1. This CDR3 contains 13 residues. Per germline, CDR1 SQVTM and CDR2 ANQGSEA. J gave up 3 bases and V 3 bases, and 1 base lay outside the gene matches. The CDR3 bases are TGCAGCGTTGATACAGGGGACACCGGGGAGCTGTTTTTT. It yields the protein CSVDTGDTGELFF.

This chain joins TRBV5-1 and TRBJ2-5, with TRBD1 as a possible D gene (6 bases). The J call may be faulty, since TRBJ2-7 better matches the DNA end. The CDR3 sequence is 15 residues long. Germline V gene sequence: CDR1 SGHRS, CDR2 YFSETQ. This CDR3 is CASSLEGTMIYEQYF. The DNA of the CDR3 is TGCGCCAGCAGCTTGGAAGGGACAATGATCTACGAGCAGTACTTC.

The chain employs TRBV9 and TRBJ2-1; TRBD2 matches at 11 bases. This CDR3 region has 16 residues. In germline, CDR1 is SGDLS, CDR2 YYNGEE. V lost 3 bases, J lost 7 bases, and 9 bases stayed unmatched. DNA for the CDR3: TGTGCCAGCAGCGCCAAACTAGCGGGAGAACTGAATGAGCAGTTCTTC. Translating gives CASSAKLAGELNEQFF.

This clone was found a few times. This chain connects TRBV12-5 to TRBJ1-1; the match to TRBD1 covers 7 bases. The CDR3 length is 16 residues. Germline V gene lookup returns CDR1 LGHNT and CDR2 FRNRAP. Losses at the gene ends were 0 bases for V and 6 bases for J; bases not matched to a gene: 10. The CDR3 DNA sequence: TGTGCTAGTGGTTTGGTACGCCAGGGGGGACAATCTGAAGCTTTCTTT. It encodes CASGLVRQGGQSEAFF.

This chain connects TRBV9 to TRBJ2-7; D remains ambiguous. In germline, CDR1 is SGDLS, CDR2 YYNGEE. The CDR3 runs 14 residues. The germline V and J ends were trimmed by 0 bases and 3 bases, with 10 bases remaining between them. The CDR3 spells CASSVGPNGYEQYF. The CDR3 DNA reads TGTGCCAGCAGCGTAGGTCCTAACGGCTACGAGCAGTACTTC.

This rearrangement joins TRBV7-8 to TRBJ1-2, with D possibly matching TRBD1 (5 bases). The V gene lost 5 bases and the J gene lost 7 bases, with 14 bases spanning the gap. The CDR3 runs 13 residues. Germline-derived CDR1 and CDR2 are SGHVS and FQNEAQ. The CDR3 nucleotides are TGTGCCAGCAGCCACGACAGTCACGGTGGCTACACCTTC. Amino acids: CASSHDSHGGYTF.

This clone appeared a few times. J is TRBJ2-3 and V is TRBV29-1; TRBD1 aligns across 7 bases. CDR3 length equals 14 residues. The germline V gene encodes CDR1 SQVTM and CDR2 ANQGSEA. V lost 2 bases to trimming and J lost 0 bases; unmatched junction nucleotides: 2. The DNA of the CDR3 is TGCAGCGTTGAAACAGGGGCTAGCACAGATACGCAGTATTTT. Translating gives CSVETGASTDTQYF.

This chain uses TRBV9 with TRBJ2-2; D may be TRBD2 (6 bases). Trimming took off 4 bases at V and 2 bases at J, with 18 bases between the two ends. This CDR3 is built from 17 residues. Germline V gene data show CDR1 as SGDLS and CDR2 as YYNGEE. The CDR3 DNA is TGTGCCAGCAGCCAACGGACGGGACTCAGCAACACCGGGGAGCTGTTTTTT. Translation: CASSQRTGLSNTGELFF. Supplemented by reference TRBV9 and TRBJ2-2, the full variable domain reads DSGVTQTPKHLITATGQRVTLRCSPRSGDLSVYWYQQSLDQGLQFLIQYYNGEERAKGNILERFSAQQFPDLHSELNLSSLELGDSALYFCASSQRTGLSNTGELFFGEGSRLTVL.

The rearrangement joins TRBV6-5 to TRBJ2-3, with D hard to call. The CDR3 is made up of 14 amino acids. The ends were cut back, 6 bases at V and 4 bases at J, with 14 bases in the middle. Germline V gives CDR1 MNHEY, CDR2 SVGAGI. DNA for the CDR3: TGTGCCAGCAGCCCGGGTTTTAAGGCAGATACGCAGTATTTT. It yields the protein CASSPGFKADTQYF.